The 21 T cell receptor beta chains in this list originate from one sample, sequenced in a study of identical twins. One entry per CDR3 protein results from TCRdb running MiXCR on the 5' RACE reads. Of around 670,000 distinct CDR3 sequences detected, roughly 6% appear once; the ten largest clones hold 1.5% to 2%. The sequenced sample consisted of naive T cells sorted from blood. These receptors were obtained from a man between 18 and 35 years old in good health.

Ten or more counts support this clonotype. This chain links TRBV24-1 with TRBJ2-1; perhaps TRBD1 as D (5 bases). Deletions cut 4 bases from V and 4 bases from J, with 10 bases between. CDR3 length: 14 residues. Germline V gives CDR1 KGHDR, CDR2 SFDVKD. The CDR3 DNA follows: TGTGCCACCAGTGAGCCGCAGGGATACAATGAGCAGTTCTTC. Translated, it gives CATSEPQGYNEQFF.

The chain employs TRBV4-2 and TRBJ2-1; possible D gene TRBD1, 6 bases. The germline gives CDR1 LGHNA, CDR2 YNFKEQ. V lost 3 bases, J lost 5 bases, and 20 bases lay in between. The CDR3 consists of 17 residues. The CDR3 is CASSQLHRVYGDNEQFF. The DNA for the CDR3 is TGTGCCAGCAGCCAGCTCCACAGGGTGTACGGGGACAATGAGCAGTTCTTC.

This clonotype was observed many times. V is TRBV29-1 and J is TRBJ2-5; 9 bases map to TRBD2. This CDR3 has 13 residues. With 5 bases clipped from V and 6 bases from J, the junction kept 7 bases outside the gene matches. In germline, CDR1 is SQVTM, CDR2 ANQGSEA. The CDR3 region is CSVLGLATKTQYF. The CDR3 bases are TGCAGCGTTCTTGGACTAGCGACAAAGACCCAGTACTTC.

This clonotype was observed a handful of times. The chain is built from TRBV29-1 and TRBJ2-2; D might be TRBD2 (6 bases). V was trimmed by 5 bases and J by 4 bases, leaving 11 bases between them. Germline assignment: CDR1 SQVTM and CDR2 ANQGSEA. This CDR3 region has 13 residues. The CDR3 bases are TGCAGCGTTCCCGGGAGTGGCACCGGGGAGCTGTTTTTT. As protein: CSVPGSGTGELFF.

V gene TRBV5-1 combines with J gene TRBJ1-2; D gene uncertain. V was trimmed by 4 bases and J by 5 bases, leaving 15 bases between them. Germline V gene data show CDR1 as SGHRS and CDR2 as YFSETQ. The CDR3 spans 14 residues. The CDR3 nucleotides read TGCGCCAGCAGCCCTGGGGAGGGAGAATATGGCTACACCTTC. This encodes CASSPGEGEYGYTF.

This clonotype was counted many times. The V gene is TRBV15, the J gene TRBJ1-1; D call uncertain. The germline gives CDR1 LNHNV, CDR2 YYDKDF (reference sequence). Trimming stripped 0 bases from V and 3 bases from J, with 26 bases between. The CDR3 runs 20 residues. The CDR3 bases are TGTGCCACCAGCAGAGATCACGGACCCCGATCGGGTAGTTTGTACACTGAAGCTTTCTTT. It specifies CATSRDHGPRSGSLYTEAFF.

This clonotype has ten or more counts. The V call is TRBV27, the J call TRBJ2-7, with D uncertain. Trimming took 3 bases from V and 3 from J, leaving 12 bases between them. Germline lookup yields CDR1 MNHEY and CDR2 SMNVEV (reference sequence). The CDR3 spans 14 residues. CDR3 sequence: CASSFSSRGYEQYF. The CDR3 nucleotides read TGTGCCAGCAGTTTCTCCTCGCGAGGCTACGAGCAGTACTTC.

This clonotype was detected a few times. The chain employs TRBV7-6 and TRBJ2-6; 11 bases agree with TRBD2. CDR3 size: 18 residues. From germline, CDR1 is SGHVS and CDR2 FNYEAQ. V gave up 7 bases and J gave up 1 base; unmatched junction bases: 9. CDR3 amino acids: CASTLSGRAWSGANVLTF. CDR3 sequence (DNA): TGTGCCAGCACCCTTAGCGGGAGGGCTTGGTCTGGGGCCAACGTCCTGACTTTC.

The V call is TRBV11-2, the J call TRBJ2-6, with D hard to call. This CDR3 comprises 14 residues. V gave up 0 bases and J gave up 3 bases, with 3 bases separating them. Looked up from germline, CDR1 is SGHAT and CDR2 is FQNNGV. The CDR3 nucleotides are TGTGCCAGCAGCTTAGACTATGGGGCCAACGTCCTGACTTTC. Translated, it gives CASSLDYGANVLTF. The variable domain in full, with the rest retrieved from reference TRBV11-2 and TRBJ2-6, is EAGVAQSPRYKIIEKRQSVAFWCNPISGHATLYWYQQILGQGPKLLIQFQNNGVVDDSQLPKDRFSAERLKGVDSTLKIQPAKLEDSAVYLCASSLDYGANVLTFGAGSRLTVL.

At least ten counts were recorded for this clonotype. J is TRBJ1-4 and V is TRBV5-1; TRBD1 matches 7 bases. The trim removed 6 bases at V and 4 bases at J, leaving 9 bases unmatched. The CDR3 runs 15 residues. CDR1 and CDR2 from the germline V gene are SGHRS and YFSETQ. The CDR3 region has the DNA TGCGCCAGCACCCGAGAGGGGGCAGTTAATGAAAAACTGTTTTTT. Its protein is CASTREGAVNEKLFF.

This clonotype was seen ten or more times. The rearrangement uses TRBV12-3 or TRBV12-4 and TRBJ2-2, with D perhaps TRBD1 (6 bases). Trimming cost V 1 base and J 7 bases, with 31 bases left between them. The CDR3 has 21 amino acids. CDR3 in DNA: TGTGCCAGCAGTTTAGGGGGGCCGGGCAGACTTACGCATGACCGTCTCGGGGAGCTGTTTTTT. Translation: CASSLGGPGRLTHDRLGELFF.

In this sample, this clonotype turned up a few times. This chain joins TRBV7-9 and TRBJ1-6; TRBD1 is a possible D gene (5 bases). CDR3 length: 15 residues. The ends were cut back, 5 bases at V and 4 bases at J, with 12 bases in the middle. Per the germline V gene, CDR1 is SEHNR and CDR2 is FQNEAQ (reference sequence). The chain's CDR3 is CASSPSGGYNSPLHF. The CDR3 DNA is TGTGCCAGCAGCCCTTCCGGGGGATATAATTCACCCCTCCACTTT.

This clonotype was counted many times. The J gene is TRBJ1-2, the V gene TRBV7-2; D gene uncertain. Trimming took off 5 bases at V and 8 bases at J, with 12 bases between the two ends. CDR1 and CDR2 from the germline V gene are SGHTA and FQGNSA. The CDR3 extends over 12 amino acids. The CDR3 region has the DNA TGTGCCAGCAGCCACGGCTTTAACGGCTACACCTTC. Translation: CASSHGFNGYTF. The entire variable domain, with the rest obtained from reference TRBV7-2 and TRBJ1-2, is as follows: GAGVSQSPSNKVTEKGKDVELRCDPISGHTALYWYRQSLGQGLEFLIYFQGNSAPDKSGLPSDRFSAERTGGSVSTLTIQRTQQEDSAVYLCASSHGFNGYTFGSGTRLTVV.

As concerns this clonotype: A much bigger clone sits one base away, suggesting this may be a read error. The chain joins TRBV6-1 to TRBJ2-1; a possible D gene is TRBD1 (5 bases). Trimming took off 6 bases at V and 5 bases at J, with 14 bases between the two ends. CDR3 length: 14 amino acids. In germline, CDR1 is MNHNS, CDR2 SASEGT. The CDR3 here is CASSRTQGNNEQFF. In DNA form, the CDR3 reads TGTGCCAGCAGCCGAACCCAGGGAAACAATGAGCAGTTCTTC.

This sequence joins TRBV9 and TRBJ2-1; D not resolved. The V gene's germline CDR1 is SGDLS and CDR2 YYNGEE. The CDR3 spans 15 residues. V was trimmed by 2 bases and J by 4 bases, leaving 13 bases between them. CDR3 residues: CASSVWQDEYNEQFF. DNA of the CDR3: TGTGCCAGCAGCGTCTGGCAGGACGAATACAATGAGCAGTTCTTC.

As regards this clonotype: This is likely a read error, given that the CDR3 carries no conserved phenylalanine or tryptophan at its end. The CDR3 sequence: CASSRDRTNQPQHS. The DNA for the CDR3 is TGTGCCAGCAGTCGAGACCGAACCAATCAGCCCCAGCATTCT. The gene calls are TRBV12-3 or TRBV12-4 and TRBJ1-5; D is undetermined. The V gene lost 5 bases and the J gene lost 3 bases, with 11 bases spanning the gap. The CDR3 loop spans 14 amino acids.

A few counts support this clonotype. V and J are TRBV27 and TRBJ2-1; 8 nucleotides match TRBD1. Germline V CDR1 and CDR2: MNHEY, SMNVEV (reference sequence). The CDR3 loop spans 13 amino acids. V lost 8 bases to trimming and J lost 6 bases; unmatched junction nucleotides: 6. CDR3 nucleotides: TGTGCCAGCGTCCTCACAGGGGGCAATGAGCAGTTCTTC. This translates into CASVLTGGNEQFF.

The chain uses TRBV4-3 and TRBJ1-5; D call uncertain. The germline gives CDR1 LGHNA, CDR2 YSLEER. V lost 0 bases to trimming and J lost 5 bases, with 5 bases between them. The CDR3 extends over 13 amino acids. Written as DNA, the CDR3 is TGCGCCAGCAGCCAAGATCCCTATCAGCCCCAGCATTTT. Translation: CASSQDPYQPQHF.

This clonotype was detected many times. The chain has TRBV6-5 and TRBJ2-7; the D call may be TRBD1 or TRBD2 (6 bases each). Germline V CDR1 and CDR2: MNHEY, SVGAGI. The CDR3 is 14 amino acids. V was trimmed by 4 bases and J by 2 bases, leaving 12 bases between them. The DNA for the CDR3 is TGTGCCAGCAGTTCCTATGGGGGGCCCTACGAGCAGTACGTC. This sequence encodes CASSSYGGPYEQYV.

V is TRBV6-2 or TRBV6-3 and J is TRBJ2-5; D not certain. Trimming removed 0 bases from V and 4 bases from J, with 18 bases in between. This CDR3 contains 17 residues. The germline V gene has CDR1 MNHEY and CDR2 SVGEGT. The CDR3 nucleotides are TGTGCCAGCAGTTACTCGAATTTAGCTTCGTTGCGAGAGACCCAGTACTTC. This encodes CASSYSNLASLRETQYF.

This clonotype was observed many times. The V and J genes are TRBV4-2 and TRBJ2-5, with 9 positions matching TRBD1. V dropped 3 bases and J dropped 1; count of bases not matched to a gene: 6. This CDR3 region has 16 residues. Germline V gene data show CDR1 as LGHNA and CDR2 as YNFKEQ. The DNA of the CDR3 is TGTGCCAGCAGCCAGGAAACAGGGGGCGGCCAAGAGACCCAGTACTTC. Its translation is CASSQETGGGQETQYF.